This paragraph covers one TCR beta chain sequence. The antigen is not known. TCRdb's table, derived via immunoSEQ multiplex PCR, lists solely in-frame clones and lacks some. The table shows approximately 300,000 clones, with 85% to 95% occurring only once. The CDR3 has 14 residues. Looked up from germline, CDR1 is SGHAT and CDR2 is FQNNGV. Trimming took 0 bases from V and 6 from J, leaving 9 bases between them. The data are from a study of T cell responses to AZD1222 COVID-19 vaccine. Study-wide findings and caveats: Spike-specific TCR breadth and depth grew following two AZD1222 doses. Among AZD1222 vaccinees, only 5 to 7 were seropositive at baseline. Close to half of spike-specific TCRs reportedly recognize unmutated variant regions. The sample set comprised mostly white British donors with more females, and clonal diversity was possibly underestimated.

The clonotype originates from an adult who received the AZD1222 COVID-19 vaccine. The V gene is TRBV11-2, the J gene TRBJ2-1; D gene ambiguous. Sequencing was performed on peripheral blood, taken 28 days after the second AZD1222 dose. The CDR3: CASSLETKGNEQFF. The CDR3 DNA reads as TGTGCCAGCAGCTTAGAAACTAAGGGCAATGAGCAGTTCTTC. The full variable domain, with the rest looked up from reference TRBV11-2 and TRBJ2-1, is EAGVAQSPRYKIIEKRQSVAFWCNPISGHATLYWYQQILGQGPKLLIQFQNNGVVDDSQLPKDRFSAERLKGVDSTLKIQPAKLEDSAVYLCASSLETKGNEQFFGPGTRLTVL.